These 18 T cell receptor beta chains share one sample of origin, sequenced in a study of CD8 T cells in ankylosing spondylitis. TCRdb re-derived calls from the 5' RACE reads in MiXCR, one entry per CDR3 protein. The sample consists of 450,000 to 550,000 distinct CDR3 sequences, about 5% of them appearing once. Overall study results and limits: A TCR beta motif made of eight highly homologous variants seemed typical of ankylosing spondylitis blood.

These receptors are not linked to any known antigen. The sequencing input was blood, either unsorted or a sorted T cell fraction (not recorded which). These receptors originate from a male donor with ankylosing spondylitis.

This clonotype has at least ten counts. The rearrangement links TRBV28 to TRBJ2-1; TRBD1 might be the D (5 bases). The CDR3 runs 16 residues. V lost 5 bases, J lost 6 bases, and 20 bases lay in between. Germline CDR1 is MDHEN and CDR2 is SYDVKM. The CDR3 bases are TGTGCCAGCAGTAAGATAGCAGGGCCATTTCCCAATGAGCAGTTCTTC. Protein: CASSKIAGPFPNEQFF.

A remark on this clonotype: A much larger clone lies one base from this, so it may be a read error. The chain couples TRBV7-2 to TRBJ1-4; D might be TRBD1 (6 bases). V was cut by 5 bases and J by 6 bases, with 13 bases left in between. Germline assignment: CDR1 SGHTA and CDR2 FQGNSA. The CDR3 length is 14 residues. CDR3 nucleotide sequence: TGTGCCAGCAGCAGGATTACAGGGCATGAAAAACTGTTTTTT. Protein product: CASSRITGHEKLFF.

This clonotype occurred many times. The chain employs TRBV27 and TRBJ1-1; TRBD1 might be the D (5 bases). Trimming pared 5 bases from V and 6 bases from J, leaving 10 bases between. This CDR3 is built from 12 residues. Germline assignment: CDR1 MNHEY and CDR2 SMNVEV (reference sequence). CDR3 DNA sequence: TGTGCCAGCAGTCTGTTGGGGGCTGAAGCTTTCTTT. It translates to CASSLLGAEAFF.

The chain recombines TRBV2 with TRBJ2-3, with 9 bases matching TRBD1. The CDR3 runs to 13 residues. Per the germline V gene, CDR1 is SNHLY and CDR2 is FYNNEI. The V and J ends lost 6 bases and 5 bases, in that order; junction bases with no gene match: 3. CDR3 protein: CASSYRGQDTQYF. The CDR3 DNA is TGTGCCAGCAGCTACAGGGGGCAAGATACGCAGTATTTT.

This clonotype was seen many times. The chain recombines TRBV20-1 with TRBJ2-1; tentative D call: TRBD1 (5 bases). The V gene lost 1 base and the J gene lost 2 bases, with 6 bases spanning the gap. The V gene's germline CDR1 is DFQATT and CDR2 SNEGSKA (reference sequence). This CDR3 contains 13 residues. CDR3 amino acids: CSARADTYNEQFF. The CDR3 DNA reads TGCAGTGCTAGAGCGGACACCTACAATGAGCAGTTCTTC.

Many counts were recorded for this clonotype. This chain joins TRBV20-1 and TRBJ2-1, with TRBD2 matching over 13 bases. The CDR3 has 16 residues. V lost 0 bases, J lost 8 bases, and 7 bases stayed unmatched. Germline CDR1 reads DFQATT; CDR2 reads SNEGSKA (reference sequence). The CDR3, as DNA: TGCAGTGCTAGAGATCAGACTAGCGGGGGGATAGATGAGCAGTTCTTC. Translated, it gives CSARDQTSGGIDEQFF.

Points on this clonotype: Possible read error: a much larger clone is one base away. V is TRBV18 and J is TRBJ2-7; D tentatively fits TRBD1 or TRBD2 (5 bases each). The CDR3 runs to 16 residues. Looked up from germline, CDR1 is KGHSH and CDR2 is LQKENI. V lost 4 bases and J 2 bases, leaving 18 bases between the germline ends. The DNA of the CDR3 is TGTGCCAGCTCACGAACTCACCCGGGACGAACCTACGAGCAGTACTTC. Residues: CASSRTHPGRTYEQYF.

This clonotype was seen a single time. The chain has TRBV28 and TRBJ2-7, with 7 bases identical to TRBD2. Germline V lookup: CDR1 MDHEN, CDR2 SYDVKM. With V trimmed by 6 bases and J by 0 bases, 8 bases remained unmatched. The CDR3 loop spans 15 amino acids. This chain's CDR3 is CASRLRAGLSYEQYF. The CDR3 DNA follows: TGTGCCAGCAGGCTAAGAGCGGGACTCTCCTACGAGCAGTACTTC. The entire variable domain, with the rest obtained from reference TRBV28 and TRBJ2-7, is as follows: DVKVTQSSRYLVKRTGEKVFLECVQDMDHENMFWYRQDPGLGLRLIYFSYDVKMKEKGDIPEGYSVSREKKERFSLILESASTNQTSMYLCASRLRAGLSYEQYFGPGTRLTVT.

This clonotype was detected many times. The chain recombines TRBV12-3 or TRBV12-4 with TRBJ2-3, with a tentative D call TRBD2 (6 bases). The CDR3 length is 17 residues. Trimming shortened V by 5 bases and J by 4 bases, and 22 bases separated the two germline ends. The CDR3 reads CASSHRPGLPGADTQYF. CDR3 DNA: TGTGCCAGCAGTCACAGGCCGGGACTCCCCGGGGCAGATACGCAGTATTTT.

This clonotype was picked up many times. The chain joins TRBV6-6 to TRBJ1-5, with a tentative D call TRBD1 (6 bases). This CDR3 is built from 13 residues. The ends were cut back, 6 bases at V and 5 bases at J, with 11 bases in the middle. Per the germline V gene, CDR1 is MNHNY and CDR2 is SVGAGI (reference sequence). Here the CDR3 DNA reads TGTGCCAGCAGACCACCAGGGGATCAGCCCCAGCATTTT. The encoded protein is CASRPPGDQPQHF.

This clonotype was seen many times. This sequence joins TRBV27 and TRBJ1-1, with D tentatively TRBD1 (6 bases). Germline values: CDR1 MNHEY, CDR2 SMNVEV (reference sequence). Trimming left V 5 bases short and J 1 base short, with 17 bases between. The CDR3 is 16 residues long. The CDR3 is CASSLRYWDTNTEAFF. Written as DNA, the CDR3 is TGTGCCAGCAGTCTGAGGTATTGGGACACGAACACTGAAGCTTTCTTT.

As concerns this clonotype: Relative to the germline gene, one junction end is altered; a read error may explain this. The genes are TRBV7-7 and TRBJ2-5; D unclear. The germline gives CDR1 SSHAT, CDR2 FNYEAQ (reference sequence). The CDR3 has 13 residues. The CDR3 DNA follows: TGTGCTAGCAGTCCAAGCATCTTAGAGACCCAGTACTTC. Protein sequence: CASSPSILETQYF.

This clonotype was seen at least ten times. The V call is TRBV7-2, the J call TRBJ2-1; TRBD2 matches at 11 bases. The germline CDR1 and CDR2 sequences are SGHTA and FQGNSA. The CDR3 sequence is 16 residues long. J gave up 9 bases and V 1 base, and 8 bases lay outside the gene matches. The CDR3 region has the DNA TGTGCCAGCAGCTTAGAAGGGACTAGCGGTTCAAGTGAGCAGTTCTTC. Protein sequence: CASSLEGTSGSSEQFF.

This clonotype was detected ten times or more. V is TRBV12-3 or TRBV12-4 and J is TRBJ2-3, with D possibly matching TRBD1 (6 bases). CDR3 length: 13 residues. Trimming stripped 10 bases from V and 1 base from J, with 12 bases between. This chain's CDR3 is CATGDTGTDTQYF. The CDR3 region has the DNA TGTGCCACCGGGGACACAGGCACAGATACGCAGTATTTT.

This clonotype appeared a few times. The chain couples TRBV10-3 to TRBJ2-5; 10 positions match TRBD1. Germline V CDR1 and CDR2: ENHRY, SYGVKD. Trimming cost V 0 bases and J 2 bases; bases outside gene matches: 3. This CDR3 has 16 residues. CDR3 in amino acids: CAISESRTGGQETQYF. As DNA, the CDR3 is TGTGCCATCAGTGAGTCTCGGACAGGGGGGCAAGAGACCCAGTACTTC.

There are a few counts of this clonotype. V is TRBV21-1 and J is TRBJ2-3; no check of the table's D call, TRBD1, against the DNA was made. TRBV21-1 is flagged as a pseudogene. This CDR3 is 17 amino acids long. The CDR3 loop reads CASSEKRWGPSADTQYF. As DNA, the CDR3 is TGTGCCAGCAGCGAAAAACGCTGGGGGCCATCTGCCGATACGCAGTATTTT.

This clonotype was recorded many times. The genes are TRBV4-3 and TRBJ1-3; D is unclear. V gave up 0 bases and J gave up 4 bases, with 4 bases separating them. This CDR3 has 13 residues. Germline V lookup: CDR1 LGHNA, CDR2 YSLEER. CDR3 nucleotide sequence: TGCGCCAGCAGCCAAGAGCCAGGAAACACCATATATTTT. Its translation: CASSQEPGNTIYF.

A word on this clonotype: With a much larger clone just one base away, this may be a read error. The chain employs TRBV3-1 and TRBJ2-5; 8 nucleotides agree with TRBD2. The germline V gene has CDR1 LGHDT and CDR2 YNNKEL (reference sequence). The V segment lost 1 base and the J segment 5 bases; nucleotides outside the gene matches: 0. CDR3 size: 13 residues. The CDR3 loop reads CASSQGLAETQYF. The DNA of the CDR3 is TGTGCCAGCAGCCAAGGACTAGCGGAGACCCAGTACTTC.